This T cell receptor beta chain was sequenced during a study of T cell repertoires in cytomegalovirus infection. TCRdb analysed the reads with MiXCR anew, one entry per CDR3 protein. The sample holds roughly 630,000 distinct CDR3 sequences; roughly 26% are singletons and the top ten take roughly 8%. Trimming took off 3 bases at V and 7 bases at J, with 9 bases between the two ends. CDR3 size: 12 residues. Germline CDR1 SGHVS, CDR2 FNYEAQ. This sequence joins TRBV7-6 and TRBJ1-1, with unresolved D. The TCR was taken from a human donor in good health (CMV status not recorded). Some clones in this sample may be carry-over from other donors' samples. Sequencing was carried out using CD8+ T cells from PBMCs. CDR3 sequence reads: CASSFTDIEAFF. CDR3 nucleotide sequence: TGTGCCAGCAGCTTCACCGACATTGAAGCTTTCTTT.